There are many counts of the clone carrying this T cell receptor (beta chain). Noted time point: persistent/refractory GD, antithyroid drugs over 5 years with positive TRAb. PBMCs were the source of the RNA used for TCR sequencing. Investigators prepared the TCR beta libraries by applying iRepertoire HTBI primers and Arm-PCR of CDR3 regions. TCRdb reprocessed the multiplex PCR reads with MiXCR, giving one entry per CDR3 protein. The table lists about 400,000 distinct CDR3 sequences, around 20% of them singletons. This specimen comes from a study of regulatory T cells in long-lasting Graves disease. The CDR3 loop spans 12 amino acids. The V gene lost 3 bases and the J gene lost 5 bases, with 9 bases spanning the gap. Germline V gene sequence: CDR1 SGDLS, CDR2 YYNGEE.

The chain employs TRBV9 and TRBJ2-7; D not certain. The receptor's source is a female donor with Graves disease. The sample was peripheral blood mononuclear cells (PBMCs), taken when the disease was refractory, from a patient treated with antithyroid drugs. CDR3 in DNA: TGTGCCAGCAGCGACGGTAGCCACGAGCAGTACTTC. It specifies CASSDGSHEQYF.